Included here is one T cell receptor (beta chain) sequence, with context. The data belong to a study of blood T cell repertoires in COVID-19. Germline CDR1 and CDR2: SGHTA and FQGNSA. V was clipped by 10 bases and J by 0 bases; unmatched bases: 4. The CDR3 runs 14 residues. Some clones are missing from TCRdb's copy, which holds only in-frame ones; the method was immunoSEQ multiplex PCR. This table holds approximately 410,000 clones, approximately 90% found once. The chain employs TRBV7-2 and TRBJ2-2, with 8 positions matching TRBD2. The receptor comes from a woman aged 25-40 years with active or convalescent COVID-19. Sequences were obtained from peripheral blood. DNA of the CDR3: TGTGCCATCGGGCGGGGGGCGAACACCGGGGAGCTGTTTTTT. As protein: CAIGRGANTGELFF.